Each of the 23 T cell receptor beta chains below was sequenced from the same sample in a study of blood T cell repertoires in COVID-19. TCRdb keeps only in-frame clones here, not all; method: immunoSEQ multiplex PCR. The data show around 270,000 clones, about 80% seen once. Source material: peripheral blood. These receptors were taken from an older person with COVID-19, enrolled during active disease.

In this sample, this clone turned up once. This rearrangement joins TRBV19 to TRBJ1-2; 11 nucleotides match TRBD1. In germline, CDR1 is LNHDA, CDR2 SQIVND (reference sequence). V was clipped by 7 bases and J by 4 bases; unmatched bases: 11. The CDR3 has 16 residues. CDR3: CASTTYGTGGSYGYTF. The CDR3 DNA sequence: TGTGCCAGTACTACGTATGGGACAGGGGGTTCCTATGGCTACACCTTC.

This clone was recorded only once. The V call is TRBV18, the J call TRBJ1-5; D remains ambiguous. Between the trimmed V and J ends, which lost 5 bases and 4 bases, there was a span of 12 bases. This CDR3 comprises 14 residues. Germline CDR1 is KGHSH and CDR2 is LQKENI. This chain's CDR3 is CASSASDLNQPQHF. The CDR3 nucleotides are TGTGCCAGCTCAGCATCGGACTTAAATCAGCCCCAGCATTTT.

The V gene is TRBV28, the J gene TRBJ2-1; perhaps TRBD2 as D (6 bases). V lost 7 bases and J lost 9, with 22 bases in between. Germline-derived CDR1 and CDR2 are MDHEN and SYDVKM. The CDR3 spans 15 residues. CDR3 coding DNA: TGTGCCAGCACCTCCGCGGTACGGGGGTCCGGTGAGCAGTTCTTC. Residues: CASTSAVRGSGEQFF. Combining the CDR3 with reference TRBV28 and TRBJ2-1 gives the whole variable domain DVKVTQSSRYLVKRTGEKVFLECVQDMDHENMFWYRQDPGLGLRLIYFSYDVKMKEKGDIPEGYSVSREKKERFSLILESASTNQTSMYLCASTSAVRGSGEQFFGPGTRLTVL.

J is TRBJ1-6 and V is TRBV2; 7 nucleotides agree with TRBD1. Germline values: CDR1 SNHLY, CDR2 FYNNEI. V shed 6 bases, J shed 8 bases, and the junction held 4 bases outside the gene matches. The CDR3 spans 13 residues. The CDR3 DNA reads as TGTGCCAGCAGCGACAGGGAGGATTCACCCCTCCACTTT. This translates into CASSDREDSPLHF.

The chain joins TRBV30 to TRBJ1-6, with D tentatively TRBD1 (6 bases). The V gene lost 2 bases and the J gene lost 10 bases, with 9 bases spanning the gap. CDR1 and CDR2 from the germline V gene are GTSNPN and SVGIG (reference sequence). The CDR3 contains 12 residues. CDR3 in amino acids: CAWSKGDSPLHF. In DNA form, the CDR3 reads TGTGCCTGGAGTAAGGGGGACTCACCCCTCCACTTT.

The chain carries TRBV18 and TRBJ2-7; 13 bases are a match to TRBD2. From germline, CDR1 is KGHSH and CDR2 LQKENI. The CDR3 has 15 amino acids. V shed 4 bases and J 3 bases; nucleotides not matched to a gene: 3. The DNA of the CDR3 is TGTGCCAGCTCACAGGGACTAGCGGGAATCTACGAGCAGTACTTC. This sequence encodes CASSQGLAGIYEQYF.

This clone was counted once. V and J are TRBV5-6 and TRBJ2-2; TRBD1 aligns across 10 bases. V lost 0 bases, J lost 3 bases, and 2 bases stayed unmatched. This CDR3 comprises 16 residues. Germline lookup yields CDR1 SGHDT and CDR2 YYEEEE. CDR3 residues: CASSLVTGGDTGELFF. The CDR3 DNA follows: TGTGCCAGCAGCTTGGTGACAGGGGGCGACACCGGGGAGCTGTTTTTT.

The chain combines TRBV11-2 with TRBJ2-3; no firm D call. The CDR3 consists of 13 residues. The germline CDR1 and CDR2 sequences are SGHAT and FQNNGV. Trimming left V 5 bases short and J 9 bases short, with 15 bases between. CDR3 nucleotides: TGTGCCAGCAGCCCCTCCCAGCGCGGCACGCAGTATTTT. Translating it yields CASSPSQRGTQYF.

The chain's CDR3 is CAWSLTGFGGYTF. The CDR3 DNA reads as TGTGCCTGGAGTCTTACGGGGTTCGGTGGCTACACCTTC. This chain joins TRBV30 and TRBJ1-2; D not resolved. V was pared by 2 bases and J by 7 bases, with 14 bases between. The CDR3 loop spans 13 amino acids. Germline CDR1 and CDR2: GTSNPN and SVGIG (reference sequence). Full variable domain (missing parts from reference TRBV30 and TRBJ1-2): SQTIHQWPATLVQPVGSPLSLECTVEGTSNPNLYWYRQAAGRGLQLLFYSVGIGQISSEVPQNLSASRPQDRQFILSSKKLLLSDSGFYLCAWSLTGFGGYTFGSGTRLTVV.

V is TRBV21-1 and J is TRBJ2-7; the table gives TRBD1 as D, unverified against the DNA. TRBV21-1 is a known pseudogene. The CDR3 consists of 11 residues. CDR3 residues: CASRTQGKQYF. The CDR3 DNA sequence: TGTGCCAGCAGGACCCAGGGTAAGCAGTACTTC.

This chain links TRBV7-8 with TRBJ2-1; TRBD1 matches at 8 bases. Germline V lookup: CDR1 SGHVS, CDR2 FQNEAQ. V lost 5 bases, J lost 5 bases, and 11 bases stayed unmatched. The CDR3 extends over 16 amino acids. The CDR3 nucleotides read TGTGCCAGCAGCATTAACCAGGGGGCGTTAAACAATGAGCAGTTCTTC. Protein sequence: CASSINQGALNNEQFF.

V and J are TRBV3-1 (or the pseudogene TRBV3-2) and TRBJ2-3; 13 nucleotides line up with TRBD2. Germline V gene sequence: CDR1 LGHDT, CDR2 YNNKEL (reference sequence). V gave up 2 bases and J gave up 4 bases; unmatched junction bases: 6. This CDR3 is 17 amino acids long. The CDR3 DNA sequence: TGTGCCAGCAGCCAAAAACTAGCGGGAGGGTCGGCAGATACGCAGTATTTT. Protein: CASSQKLAGGSADTQYF.

The chain couples TRBV15 to TRBJ1-1; possible D gene TRBD1, 5 bases. CDR3 length equals 14 residues. The V end was cut by 1 base, the J end by 1 base, with 7 bases between. Per the germline V gene, CDR1 is LNHNV and CDR2 is YYDKDF (reference sequence). The CDR3 region is CATSRVGGNTEAFF. In DNA, the CDR3 is TGTGCCACCAGCAGAGTCGGGGGGAACACTGAAGCTTTCTTT.

V gene TRBV2 combines with J gene TRBJ2-5; TRBD2 matches 11 bases. In germline, CDR1 is SNHLY, CDR2 FYNNEI. The length of the CDR3 is 15 residues. With V trimmed by 3 bases and J by 4 bases, 4 bases remained unmatched. The DNA of the CDR3 is TGTGCCAGCAGTGAGAGGCTAGCGGGAGGAGAGACCCAGTACTTC. Residues: CASSERLAGGETQYF.

The gene calls are TRBV25-1 and TRBJ2-4, with 7 bases lining up with TRBD1. There are 14 residues in the CDR3. The V segment lost 2 bases and the J segment 5 bases; nucleotides outside the gene matches: 3. Germline V lookup: CDR1 MGHDK, CDR2 SYGVNS. CDR3 DNA sequence: TGTGCCAGCAGTGAAGGGGACAGAGAAAACATTCAGTACTTC. Translating it yields CASSEGDRENIQYF.

This chain joins TRBV28 and TRBJ2-1, with 9 bases matching TRBD1. Germline CDR1 MDHEN, CDR2 SYDVKM. The CDR3 length is 14 residues. J was trimmed by 7 bases and V by 6 bases; bases with no gene match: 7. CDR3 loop: CASRTGQGMNEQFF. The CDR3 DNA reads TGTGCCAGCAGGACGGGACAGGGTATGAATGAGCAGTTCTTC.

The chain couples TRBV29-1 to TRBJ2-3; no firm D call. The V end was cut by 7 bases, the J end by 5 bases, with 10 bases between. The germline V gene encodes CDR1 SQVTM and CDR2 ANQGSEA. The CDR3 length is 11 residues. This chain's CDR3 is CSAGPVDTQYF. The CDR3 coding sequence is TGCAGCGCAGGCCCGGTAGATACGCAGTATTTT.

This sequence joins TRBV3-1 (or the pseudogene TRBV3-2) and TRBJ2-7; 8 nucleotides agree with TRBD1. The CDR3 is 15 residues long. The ends lost 3 bases at V and 4 bases at J; junction bases unmatched: 8. CDR1 is LGHDT, CDR2 YNNKEL, per germline (reference sequence). CDR3 in amino acids: CASSQSGGAVYEQYF. The CDR3 coding sequence is TGTGCCAGCAGCCAGTCAGGGGGCGCGGTATACGAGCAGTACTTC.

This clone was counted a single time. The rearrangement uses TRBV19 and TRBJ1-1, with D tentatively TRBD1 (5 bases). The V gene's germline CDR1 is LNHDA and CDR2 SQIVND (reference sequence). The length of the CDR3 is 14 residues. V lost 3 bases, J lost 6 bases, and 14 bases lay in between. CDR3 protein: CASSIPGRVSEAFF. The CDR3 DNA sequence: TGTGCCAGTAGTATTCCAGGGAGGGTTTCTGAAGCTTTCTTT.

The V gene is TRBV9, the J gene TRBJ1-1, with 10 bases fitting TRBD1. The CDR3 runs 15 residues. V lost 2 bases and J lost 4; bases outside the gene matches: 5. Per germline, CDR1 SGDLS and CDR2 YYNGEE. The DNA for the CDR3 is TGTGCCAGCAGCGTTACCGGGACAGGGGTCACTGAAGCTTTCTTT. This encodes CASSVTGTGVTEAFF.

This chain joins TRBV5-5 and TRBJ1-5, with D maybe TRBD1 (5 bases). Trimming shortened V by 0 bases and J by 5 bases, and 6 bases separated the two germline ends. This CDR3 region has 13 residues. From germline, CDR1 is SGHKS and CDR2 YYEKEE (reference sequence). The DNA for the CDR3 is TGTGCCAGCAGCTTGGAGGGGTATCAGCCCCAGCATTTT. Protein product: CASSLEGYQPQHF.

This clone was recorded many times. This CDR3 is also generated by other DNA sequences in the sample. The gene calls are TRBV6-2 or TRBV6-3 and TRBJ1-6; tentatively, D is TRBD1 (6 bases). CDR3 size: 14 residues. The V gene's germline CDR1 is MNHEY and CDR2 SVGEGT. Trimming shortened V by 2 bases and J by 9 bases, and 11 bases separated the two germline ends. CDR3 amino acids: CASSYRGGGSPLHF. DNA for the CDR3: TGTGCCAGCAGTTACCGCGGGGGCGGTTCACCCCTCCACTTT.

This clone occurred a few times. This CDR3 is also generated by other DNA sequences in the sample. The J gene is TRBJ2-2, the V gene TRBV30; 9 nucleotides agree with TRBD1. Germline V gives CDR1 GTSNPN, CDR2 SVGIG (reference sequence). With 5 bases clipped from V and 7 bases from J, the junction kept 5 bases outside the gene matches. The CDR3 length is 13 residues. CDR3 in amino acids: CAWRGQGHGELFF. The CDR3, as DNA: TGTGCCTGGCGGGGACAGGGACACGGGGAGCTGTTTTTT. Looking up the rest from reference TRBV30 and TRBJ2-2 gives the full variable domain: SQTIHQWPATLVQPVGSPLSLECTVEGTSNPNLYWYRQAAGRGLQLLFYSVGIGQISSEVPQNLSASRPQDRQFILSSKKLLLSDSGFYLCAWRGQGHGELFFGEGSRLTVL.